The rows below give T cell receptor beta chains drawn from one sample of a study of blood T cell repertoires in COVID-19. Some clones are missing from TCRdb's copy, which holds only in-frame ones; the method was immunoSEQ multiplex PCR. This sample has over 200,000 clones, with roughly 90% found just once. The sequenced material came from peripheral blood. The receptor source for this set is a man aged 55-75 years with COVID-19, enrolled during active disease. Each CDR3 is given with its conserved first and last residue. The D gene is left open where the match is weak. Expanded clones get a size class; other rows say once, few or many, or leave the size out.

J,V,D,size,CDR3,DNA
TRBJ1-1,TRBV5-1,TRBD1,NA,CASSYDRGPEAFF,TGCGCCAGCAGCTACGACAGGGGCCCTGAAGCTTTCTTT
TRBJ2-6,TRBV6-2/TRBV6-3,NA,NA,CASSPHIPTNVLTF,TGTGCCAGCAGTCCCCACATACCCACCAACGTCCTGACTTTC
TRBJ1-2,TRBV4-1,NA,once,CASSHRDYGYTF,TGCGCCAGCAGCCACAGGGACTATGGCTACACCTTC
TRBJ2-7,TRBV7-2,TRBD2,once,CASSRGLASYEQYF,TGTGCCAGCAGCCGGGGACTAGCGAGCTACGAGCAGTACTTC
TRBJ1-4,TRBV28,TRBD1,NA,CASSLPTGGVEKLFF,TGTGCCAGCAGTTTGCCCACAGGGGGCGTTGAGAAACTGTTTTTT
TRBJ2-1,TRBV14,NA,NA,CASSQDHGVLLYNEQFF,TGTGCCAGCAGCCAAGATCACGGGGTCCTGCTCTACAATGAGCAGTTCTTC
TRBJ1-5,TRBV3-1/TRBV3-2,NA,NA,CASSQGQIRNQPQHF,TGTGCCAGCAGCCAAGGACAGATCCGGAATCAGCCCCAGCATTTT
TRBJ2-1,TRBV27,NA,NA,CASRRAQNNEQFF,TGTGCCAGCAGGCGGGCTCAAAACAATGAGCAGTTCTTC
TRBJ1-6,TRBV25-1,TRBD1,NA,CASSESNWPGGWNSPLHF,TGTGCCAGCAGTGAAAGTAATTGGCCAGGGGGCTGGAATTCACCCCTCCACTTT
TRBJ2-7,TRBV6-5,NA,NA,CASSPRQGGEQYF,TGTGCCAGCAGTCCCCGGCAGGGTGGCGAGCAGTACTTC
TRBJ2-7,TRBV9,TRBD1,NA,CASSLGQAAYEQYF,TGTGCCAGCAGCTTGGGACAGGCTGCCTACGAGCAGTACTTC
TRBJ2-7,TRBV10-3,NA,NA,CAISESKQGPYEQYF,TGTGCCATCAGTGAGTCGAAGCAGGGGCCCTACGAGCAGTACTTC
TRBJ1-4,TRBV7-9,NA,NA,CASSFGRETNEKLFF,TGTGCCAGCAGCTTTGGGAGGGAAACTAATGAAAAACTGTTTTTT
TRBJ2-5,TRBV7-9,NA,NA,CASSSQTRGLTQETQYF,TGTGCCAGCAGCTCCCAAACACGGGGACTGACCCAAGAGACCCAGTACTTC
TRBJ1-2,TRBV6-5,TRBD1,NA,CASRISTGFGYGYTF,TGTGCCAGCAGGATCTCGACAGGGTTTGGCTATGGCTACACCTTC